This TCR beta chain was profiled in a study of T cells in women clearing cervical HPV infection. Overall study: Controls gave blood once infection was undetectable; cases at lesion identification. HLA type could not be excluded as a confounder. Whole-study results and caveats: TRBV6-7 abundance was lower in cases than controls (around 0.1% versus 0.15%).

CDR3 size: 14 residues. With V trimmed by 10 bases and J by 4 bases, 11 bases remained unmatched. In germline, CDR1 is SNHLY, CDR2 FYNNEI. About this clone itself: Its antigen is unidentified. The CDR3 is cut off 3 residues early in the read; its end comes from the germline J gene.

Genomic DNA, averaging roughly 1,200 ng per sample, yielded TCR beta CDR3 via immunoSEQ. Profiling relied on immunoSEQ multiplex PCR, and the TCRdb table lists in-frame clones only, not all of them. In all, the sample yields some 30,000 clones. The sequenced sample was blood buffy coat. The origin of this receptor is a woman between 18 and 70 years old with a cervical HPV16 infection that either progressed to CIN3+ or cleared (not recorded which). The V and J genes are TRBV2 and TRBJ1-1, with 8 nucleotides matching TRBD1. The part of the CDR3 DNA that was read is TGTGCCACCAAGAGGGACAGGCGGGGCACTGAA. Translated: CATKRDRRGTE. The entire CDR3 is CATKRDRRGTEAFF.